A single sample gave rise to the 22 T cell receptor beta chains below, sequenced in a study of T-cell reconstitution after alpha-beta-depleted transplantation in children. Preparation of the TCRbeta library was carried out with unique molecular identifiers. TCRdb redid the calling of the PCR reads with MiXCR, one entry per CDR3 protein. The table includes tens of thousands of distinct CDR3 sequences, roughly a tenth detected once. This material consisted of PBMCs from the stem cell graft donor, taken from the stem cell graft. The receptors derive from a human donor who donated a stem cell graft to a child with chronic granulomatous disease.

This chain connects TRBV7-3 to TRBJ2-1; 15 nucleotides align to TRBD2. Germline lookup yields CDR1 SGHTA and CDR2 FQGTGA. Trimming took 5 bases from V and 7 from J; bases not matched to a gene: 9. The CDR3 length is 17 residues. The CDR3 spells CASSRAGTSGGTNEQFF. For the CDR3, the DNA is TGTGCCAGCAGCAGAGCCGGGACTAGCGGGGGGACGAATGAGCAGTTCTTC.

This clonotype was seen many times. The rearrangement uses TRBV7-9 and TRBJ2-2; D may be TRBD1 (5 bases). CDR3 length equals 17 residues. Germline V lookup: CDR1 SEHNR, CDR2 FQNEAQ (reference sequence). Trimming stripped 2 bases from V and 2 bases from J, with 15 bases between. CDR3 sequence: CASSLFLGQGNTGELFF. In DNA, the CDR3 is TGTGCCAGCAGCTTATTTCTCGGACAAGGAAACACCGGGGAGCTGTTTTTT.

There are many counts of this clonotype. The chain is built from TRBV20-1 and TRBJ2-7; 8 nucleotides align to TRBD2. Germline V lookup: CDR1 DFQATT, CDR2 SNEGSKA (reference sequence). The CDR3 consists of 17 residues. The V gene end was trimmed by 4 bases and the J gene end by 6 bases; junction bases not matched to a gene: 20. CDR3 bases: TGCAGTGCTACCGGAGGGGGTCGGGGGGGCCTTAATAGCGAGCAGTACTTC. Its protein is CSATGGGRGGLNSEQYF.

With regard to this clonotype: Just one base apart from a much larger clone, this may be a read error. The CDR3 loop reads CASSRGLTPKNIQYF. The DNA of the CDR3 is TGTGCCAGCAGCCGCGGACTGACACCCAAAAACATTCAGTACTTC. This sequence joins TRBV4-2 and TRBJ2-4; TRBD2 might be the D (5 bases). Germline V CDR1 and CDR2: LGHNA, YNFKEQ. The length of the CDR3 is 15 residues. The germline V and J ends were trimmed by 4 bases and 2 bases, with 12 bases remaining between them.

This clonotype occurred many times. The rearrangement joins TRBV2 to TRBJ2-4; D not certain. V lost 0 bases and J lost 0, with 9 bases in between. The CDR3 consists of 16 residues. Per the germline V gene, CDR1 is SNHLY and CDR2 is FYNNEI. DNA for the CDR3: TGTGCCAGCAGTGAAGCGCTTAGGGTAGCCAAAAACATTCAGTACTTC. This gives the protein CASSEALRVAKNIQYF.

This clonotype was counted at least ten times. J is TRBJ1-5 and V is TRBV12-3 or TRBV12-4; weak D call: TRBD1 (6 bases). CDR3 length equals 14 residues. With 1 base removed from V and 5 bases from J, the gap between germline ends came to 9 bases. DNA of the CDR3: TGTGCCAGCAGTTTAGTAGGGGGGGATCAGCCCCAGCATTTT. It is translated as CASSLVGGDQPQHF.

This clonotype was seen at least ten times. The genes are TRBV4-1 and TRBJ2-7; 7 nucleotides agree with TRBD1. Unmatched junction bases numbered 9, after V lost 1 base and J lost 6 bases. CDR3 size: 15 residues. Germline CDR1 is MGHRA and CDR2 is YSYEKL. CDR3: CASSQGATGVSEQYF. The CDR3 DNA reads as TGCGCCAGCAGCCAAGGGGCCACAGGGGTCTCCGAGCAGTACTTC.

This clonotype was detected ten times or more. The rearrangement joins TRBV7-9 to TRBJ2-1; the match to TRBD2 covers 8 bases. Germline values: CDR1 SEHNR, CDR2 FQNEAQ (reference sequence). The CDR3 loop spans 14 amino acids. J was trimmed by 7 bases and V by 0 bases; bases with no gene match: 2. The CDR3 spells CASSLAASGNEQFF. CDR3 in DNA: TGTGCCAGCAGCTTAGCGGCTAGCGGGAATGAGCAGTTCTTC.

In its sample, this clonotype was seen many times. V gene TRBV3-1 combines with J gene TRBJ2-1; D might be TRBD2 (6 bases). The CDR3 totals 17 residues. Deletions cut 1 base from V and 4 bases from J, with 17 bases between. The germline V gene encodes CDR1 LGHDT and CDR2 YNNKEL (reference sequence). Here the CDR3 DNA reads TGTGCCAGCAGCCAAGGACCGGGACTGGGGGGTTACAATGAGCAGTTCTTC. This sequence encodes CASSQGPGLGGYNEQFF.

The sample holds many counts of this clonotype. A much larger clone lies a single base off, so this may be a read error. The rearrangement links TRBV15 to TRBJ2-4; D gene unclear. The CDR3 is 14 amino acids. Germline V gene lookup returns CDR1 LNHNV and CDR2 YYDKDF (reference sequence). DNA for the CDR3: TGTGCCACCAGCAGAGGGGCCTTGCAAAACAGTCAGTACTTC. Protein: CATSRGALQNSQYF.

The table lists this clonotype with many counts. V is TRBV7-2 and J is TRBJ2-6; 12 positions match TRBD2. V lost 7 bases to trimming and J lost 1 base; unmatched junction nucleotides: 8. This CDR3 region has 18 residues. Looked up from germline, CDR1 is SGHTA and CDR2 is FQGNSA. CDR3 sequence (DNA): TGTGCCAGCAATCACGGGACTAGCGGGCCTTCTGGGGCCAACGTCCTGACTTTC. It specifies CASNHGTSGPSGANVLTF.

This clonotype is categorized as medium-sized. The V and J genes are TRBV7-9 and TRBJ1-4, with D possibly matching TRBD1 (5 bases). V was clipped by 1 base and J by 6 bases, with 9 bases between them. The CDR3 has 14 residues. The germline CDR1 and CDR2 sequences are SEHNR and FQNEAQ (reference sequence). CDR3 sequence: CASSLVGTDEKLFF. The CDR3 nucleotides read TGTGCCAGCAGCTTAGTGGGGACGGATGAAAAACTGTTTTTT.

This clonotype was detected only a few times. The V and J genes are TRBV12-3 or TRBV12-4 and TRBJ1-2; the D gene is possibly TRBD1 (6 bases). Deletions cut 6 bases from V and 4 bases from J, with 15 bases between. The CDR3 runs 14 residues. CDR3 residues: CASSATGLLYGYTF. The CDR3 DNA follows: TGTGCCAGCAGCGCGACAGGACTACTCTATGGCTACACCTTC.

This clonotype has ten or more counts. The chain employs TRBV18 and TRBJ1-5; perhaps TRBD1 as D (6 bases). This CDR3 spans 17 amino acids. Germline V gene data show CDR1 as KGHSH and CDR2 as LQKENI. Deletions cut 2 bases from V and 0 bases from J, with 14 bases between. This CDR3 reads CASSPNRRGGSNQPQHF. Here the CDR3 DNA reads TGTGCCAGCTCACCAAACAGGCGAGGGGGTAGCAATCAGCCCCAGCATTTT.

This clonotype showed up many times. The genes are TRBV12-3 or TRBV12-4 and TRBJ1-1; a weak D match, TRBD1 (5 bases). The V end lost 8 bases, the J end lost 7 bases, and 20 bases lay between the germline ends. This CDR3 is built from 14 residues. CDR3 DNA sequence: TGTGCCAGCCTACGTATGTCGGGGGAGGATGAAGCTTTCTTT. It translates to CASLRMSGEDEAFF.

This clonotype was counted at least ten times. The rearrangement links TRBV12-3 or TRBV12-4 to TRBJ2-7; 7 nucleotides match TRBD1. J lost 3 bases, V lost 1 base, and 0 bases had no gene match. The CDR3 extends over 13 amino acids. The CDR3 region is CASSLGTGYEQYF. CDR3 nucleotide sequence: TGTGCCAGCAGTTTAGGGACAGGCTACGAGCAGTACTTC.

This clonotype ranks as medium-sized. V and J are TRBV29-1 and TRBJ2-4, with TRBD1 matching over 11 bases. The V gene's germline CDR1 is SQVTM and CDR2 ANQGSEA. Unmatched junction bases numbered 9, after V lost 8 bases and J lost 9 bases. CDR3 length: 13 residues. CDR3 DNA sequence: TGCAGCACCGGGACAGGGGGGGGAGGCATTCAGTACTTC. Protein product: CSTGTGGGGIQYF.

This clonotype was recorded at least ten times. The gene calls are TRBV27 and TRBJ2-2; D unclear. The germline CDR1 and CDR2 sequences are MNHEY and SMNVEV (reference sequence). This CDR3 has 15 residues. The V end was cut by 7 bases, the J end by 0 bases, with 12 bases between. In nucleotides, the CDR3 is TGTGCCAGCACCCCTGGTGGCGCGAACACCGGGGAGCTGTTTTTT. It codes for CASTPGGANTGELFF.

This clonotype was observed at least ten times. V gene TRBV27 combines with J gene TRBJ2-1; 10 positions match TRBD2. The V gene's germline CDR1 is MNHEY and CDR2 SMNVEV (reference sequence). The CDR3 contains 15 residues. V gave up 6 bases and J gave up 7 bases; unmatched junction bases: 9. The CDR3 region has the DNA TGTGCCAGCAGGAGGCCCAGCGGGGGGGGGAATGAGCAGTTCTTC. This sequence encodes CASRRPSGGGNEQFF.

In its sample, this clonotype was seen many times. V and J are TRBV5-1 and TRBJ2-1; D is undetermined. The V and J ends lost 0 bases and 7 bases respectively, with 11 bases between them. CDR1 SGHRS and CDR2 YFSETQ come from the germline V gene. The CDR3 is made up of 14 amino acids. The chain's CDR3 is CASSLGDENNEQFF. CDR3 nucleotide sequence: TGCGCCAGCAGCTTGGGCGATGAAAATAATGAGCAGTTCTTC. The variable domain in full, completed from reference TRBV5-1 and TRBJ2-1, reads KAGVTQTPRYLIKTRGQQVTLSCSPISGHRSVSWYQQTPGQGLQFLFEYFSETQRNKGNFPGRFSGRQFSNSRSEMNVSTLELGDSALYLCASSLGDENNEQFFGPGTRLTVL.

This clonotype has at least ten counts. This chain links TRBV5-5 with TRBJ1-5, with D maybe TRBD1 (5 bases). The germline CDR1 and CDR2 sequences are SGHKS and YYEKEE (reference sequence). Trimming removed 5 bases from V and 15 bases from J, with 15 bases in between. CDR3 length: 11 residues. The CDR3 spells CASRLRTNVHF. In DNA, the CDR3 is TGTGCCAGCAGATTGAGGACAAATGTGCATTTT. Full variable domain (remainder filled in from reference TRBV5-5 and TRBJ1-5): DAGVTQSPTHLIKTRGQQVTLRCSPISGHKSVSWYQQVLGQGPQFIFQYYEKEERGRGNFPDRFSARQFPNYSSELNVNALLLGDSALYLCASRLRTNVHFGDGTRLSIL.

This clonotype was observed at least ten times. The chain couples TRBV28 to TRBJ2-3, with TRBD2 identical over 9 bases. Germline V gene data show CDR1 as MDHEN and CDR2 as SYDVKM. V lost 2 bases to trimming and J lost 3 bases; unmatched junction nucleotides: 3. This CDR3 spans 15 amino acids. CDR3 region: CASSLGLAGTDTQYF. CDR3 bases: TGTGCCAGCAGTTTAGGGCTAGCGGGGACAGATACGCAGTATTTT.